This T cell receptor beta chain was recovered during a study of T-cell memory formation after mild COVID-19. This clonotype turned up a few times. TCRdb passed the 5' RACE reads through MiXCR, listing each CDR3 protein once. The table lists under 300,000 distinct CDR3 sequences, around 10% of them singletons. CDR1 and CDR2 from the germline V gene are SGHTA and FQGNSA. V was pared by 3 bases and J by 0 bases, with 12 bases between. The CDR3 spans 16 residues. V is TRBV7-2 and J is TRBJ1-3, with a weak D call TRBD1 (5 bases). Sequenced input: PBMCs or a T cell subset sorted from them (not recorded which). The sequence came from a man aged 18-30 years who had mild COVID-19 (a few samples of this study predate the infection). Cell type and time point are not known. The CDR3 nucleotides read TGTGCCAGCAGCTTGGGGCAGCGTTCCTCTGGAAACACCATATATTTT. This gives the protein CASSLGQRSSGNTIYF.